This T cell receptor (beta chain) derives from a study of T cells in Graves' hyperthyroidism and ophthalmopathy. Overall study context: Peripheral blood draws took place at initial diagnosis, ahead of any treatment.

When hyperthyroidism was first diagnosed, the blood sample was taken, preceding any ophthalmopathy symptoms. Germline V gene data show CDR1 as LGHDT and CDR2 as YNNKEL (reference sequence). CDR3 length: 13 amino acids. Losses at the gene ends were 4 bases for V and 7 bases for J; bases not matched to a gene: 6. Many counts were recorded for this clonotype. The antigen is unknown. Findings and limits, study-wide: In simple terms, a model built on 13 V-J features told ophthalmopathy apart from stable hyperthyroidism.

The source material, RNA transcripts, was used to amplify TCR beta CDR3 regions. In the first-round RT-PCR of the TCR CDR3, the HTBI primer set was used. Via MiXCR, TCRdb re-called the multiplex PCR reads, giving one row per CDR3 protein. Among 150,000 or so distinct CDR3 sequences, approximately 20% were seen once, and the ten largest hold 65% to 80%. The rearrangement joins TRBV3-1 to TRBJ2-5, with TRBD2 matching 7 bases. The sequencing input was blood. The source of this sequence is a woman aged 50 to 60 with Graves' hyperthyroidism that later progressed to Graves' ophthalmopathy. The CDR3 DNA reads TGTGCCAGCAGCCTCGGACTAGAGGGGACCCAGTACTTC. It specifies CASSLGLEGTQYF.